Listed below are T cell receptor beta chains from one sample, sequenced in a study of cytomegalovirus exposure and HLA in healthy donors. Repertoires were generated with immunoSEQ multiplex PCR, while TCRdb's copy carries only in-frame clones and drops some. The sample lists some 120,000 clones, more than 65% occurring once. Sequencing was performed on PBMCs. The receptors here all came from a woman in her 40s in good health and CMV-seropositive. Each CDR3 is given with its conserved first and last residue. Each record gives: J gene, V gene, D gene, clone size, CDR3 DNA, CDR3 protein. A D gene is named only where the DNA matches it firmly. Expanded clones get a size class; other rows say once, few or many, or leave the size out.

>TRBJ2-7|TRBV4-2|-|once
TGTGCCAGCAGCCAAGGGTGGCGGGCTTACGAGCAGTACTTC
CASSQGWRAYEQYF
>TRBJ1-1|TRBV9|-|-
TGTGCCAGCAGCGTAGGGGGGGGCCTGAACACTGAAGCTTTCTTT
CASSVGGGLNTEAFF
>TRBJ1-2|TRBV28|-|many
TGTGCCAGCAGTTTAAGGCAGGTGATAGATGGCTACACCTTC
CASSLRQVIDGYTF
>TRBJ2-7|TRBV10-2|TRBD1|-
TGCGCCAGCAAATCCGGGACAGGGATCGACGAGCAGTACTTC
CASKSGTGIDEQYF
>TRBJ1-1|TRBV30|-|few
TGTGCCTGGAGTGTCCAGCGCAGTACAGCTTTCTTT
CAWSVQRSTAFF
>TRBJ1-3|TRBV4-1|-|few
TGCGCCAGCAGCCAAGGTCCCTTGCCGGCGACAGAAGCTGGAAACACCATATATTTT
CASSQGPLPATEAGNTIYF
>TRBJ1-2|TRBV30|-|few
TGTGCCTGGCTCAATAGGGGGACATATGGCTACACCTTC
CAWLNRGTYGYTF
>TRBJ2-1|TRBV5-1|TRBD2|-
TGCGCCAGCAGCCCAATAAAGACTAGCGGAGGACACAATGAGCAGTTCTTC
CASSPIKTSGGHNEQFF
>TRBJ1-1|TRBV10-3|-|-
TGTGCCATCAGTGAGCACCAGGGAATTGGGGACACTGAAGCTTTCTTT
CAISEHQGIGDTEAFF
>TRBJ2-7|TRBV2|-|-
TGTGCCAGCACCCTAGCCCATTCCTACGAGCAGTACTTC
CASTLAHSYEQYF
>TRBJ1-4|TRBV28|TRBD1|once
TGTGCCAGCAGTGCCCACAGGGGGCCCGGTGCTAATGAAAAACTGTTTTTT
CASSAHRGPGANEKLFF
>TRBJ2-7|TRBV28|TRBD2|-
TGTGCCAGCATTCCAAGCGGGACTGGGAGCTCCTACGAGCAGTACTTC
CASIPSGTGSSYEQYF
>TRBJ2-2|TRBV6-6|TRBD1|-
TGTGCCAGCAGTTATCCAGAGGGGGCGCGAGGGGAGCTGTTTTTT
CASSYPEGARGELFF
>TRBJ2-1|TRBV6-1|-|-
TGTGCCAGCAGTGAAATCCCCAATAGAGAGCAGTTCTTC
CASSEIPNREQFF
>TRBJ2-1|TRBV10-3|TRBD2|-
TGTGCCATCAGTGAGGGGACTAGCTCGGGCAATGAGCAGTTCTTC
CAISEGTSSGNEQFF
>TRBJ2-7|TRBV7-8|-|few
TGTGCCAGCAGTTCCAGATACGAGCAGTACTTC
CASSSRYEQYF
>TRBJ2-2|TRBV7-8|TRBD2|-
TGTGCCAGCACCCTACTAGCGGGGGCGAGGGACACCGGGGAGCTGTTTTTT
CASTLLAGARDTGELFF
>TRBJ2-5|TRBV30|TRBD2|-
TGTGCCTGGAATTCGGCGGGAGGTCCAGAGACCCAGTACTTC
CAWNSAGGPETQYF
>TRBJ2-7|TRBV27|TRBD2|-
TGTGCCAGCAGTTTAGGACTAGAGTACGAGCAGTACTTC
CASSLGLEYEQYF
>TRBJ1-2|TRBV5-1|-|-
TGCGCCAGCAGCTCGAGCTATGGCTACACCTTC
CASSSSYGYTF
>TRBJ2-7|TRBV4-2|TRBD2|-
TGTGCCAGCAGCCAAGAGGGGACTAAGGCTTCCGTCTTGCACTTC
CASSQEGTKASVLHF
>TRBJ2-7|TRBV19|TRBD1|-
TGTGCCAGTAGTTCCGGGACAGGGAGCTCCTACGAGCAGTACTTC
CASSSGTGSSYEQYF
>TRBJ2-7|TRBV7-6|TRBD1|-
TGTGCCAGCAGCTTAGCGGGGGACAGGGGCTACGAGCAGTACTTC
CASSLAGDRGYEQYF
>TRBJ1-2|TRBV2|TRBD1|-
TGTGCCAGCATTAAGGGGGCGCGGGGCTACACCTTC
CASIKGARGYTF
>TRBJ2-7|TRBV28|-|-
TGTGCCAGCAGTTTAACGGGTTCTATCTACGAGCAGTACTTC
CASSLTGSIYEQYF
>TRBJ2-5|TRBV28|TRBD1|-
TGTGCCAGCAGTCGACAGGGGGGTAGGGGGACCCAGTACTTC
CASSRQGGRGTQYF
>TRBJ1-2|TRBV6-1|-|once
TGTGCCTCCCGACAGGCGAGCCATGGCTACACCTTC
CASRQASHGYTF
>TRBJ1-1|TRBV18|TRBD1|few
TGTGCCAGCTCACCAACCTGGACAGGGGCCGGCACTGAAGCTTTCTTT
CASSPTWTGAGTEAFF
>TRBJ2-5|TRBV6-1|-|-
TGTGCCAGCACCAAAGGGGGTTACCAGTACTTC
CASTKGGYQYF
>TRBJ1-1|TRBV7-9|TRBD1|-
TGTGCCAGCAGCTTAGAGGGACAGGGGAGTGAAGCTTTCTTT
CASSLEGQGSEAFF
>TRBJ2-6|TRBV30|TRBD1|-
TGTGCCTGGAGCCGCGGACAGGGGGCGAGCGGGGCCAACGTCCTGACTTTC
CAWSRGQGASGANVLTF
>TRBJ1-5|TRBV19|TRBD1|-
TGTGCCAGTAGTATAGTAGGCAGGGGGCCCCAGCCCCAGCATTTT
CASSIVGRGPQPQHF
>TRBJ1-5|TRBV28|TRBD1|-
TGTGCCAGCAGTGGTAGGACAGGGTTTCAGCCCCAGCATTTT
CASSGRTGFQPQHF
>TRBJ2-7|TRBV2|TRBD1|-
TGTGCCAGCAGACGGGACAGGCCGTCTAACGAGCAGTACTTC
CASRRDRPSNEQYF
>TRBJ2-2|TRBV23-1|TRBD2|once
TGCGCCAGCAAGGCGGGAGGGAACACCGGGGAGCTGTTTTTT
CASKAGGNTGELFF
>TRBJ2-7|TRBV5-1|TRBD2|-
TGCGCCAGCAGCGCAAGACTAGCGGGGACCTACGAGCAGTACTTC
CASSARLAGTYEQYF
>TRBJ2-1|TRBV7-2|TRBD2|-
TGTGCCAGCAGCCGAGAGCCAGTAGCGGGGGCCTACAATGAGCAGTTCTTC
CASSREPVAGAYNEQFF
>TRBJ1-4|TRBV6-1|-|-
TGTGCCAGCAGTGGTCAGGGTTCAAGGGAAAAACTGTTTTTT
CASSGQGSREKLFF
>TRBJ2-3|TRBV5-1|-|-
TGCGCCAGCAGCTTGGAGGACAGCAGCACAGATACGCAGTATTTT
CASSLEDSSTDTQYF
>TRBJ1-5|TRBV4-1|-|-
TGCGCCAGCAGCCAAGCTCCGAATCAGCCCCAGCATTTT
CASSQAPNQPQHF
>TRBJ2-7|TRBV7-8|TRBD1|-
TGTGCCAGCAGCCTAGGAGCCGGGACAGCCTCCTACGAGCAGTACTTC
CASSLGAGTASYEQYF
>TRBJ2-7|TRBV6-1|-|-
TGTGCCAGCAGTGGGGGACTCCTTCGGCACGAGCAGTACTTC
CASSGGLLRHEQYF
>TRBJ2-7|TRBV6-6|-|-
TGTGCCAGCAGACAGGGTTTAACCTACGAGCAGTACTTC
CASRQGLTYEQYF
>TRBJ2-1|TRBV28|-|-
TGTGCCAGCAGTCATAGTGAGAGCTCCTACAATGAGCAGTTCTTC
CASSHSESSYNEQFF
>TRBJ2-5|TRBV19|TRBD2|many
TGTGCCAGTAGCATTAGCGGGATGGGGGAGACCCAGTACTTC
CASSISGMGETQYF
>TRBJ1-4|TRBV19|-|-
TGTGCCAGTAGCCGGCCGGGAATAACTAATGAAAAACTGTTTTTT
CASSRPGITNEKLFF
>TRBJ1-1|TRBV5-1|-|-
TGCGCCAGCAGCGCTCAGGGAGGTGGGACTGAAGCTTTCTTT
CASSAQGGGTEAFF
>TRBJ2-1|TRBV7-2|-|-
TGTGCCAGCAGCTTAGGCCCGTACTACGGTGAGCAGTTCTTC
CASSLGPYYGEQFF
>TRBJ2-7|TRBV10-1|-|-
TGCGCCAGCAGTGCATGGGGCGACGAGCAGTACTTC
CASSAWGDEQYF
>TRBJ1-5|TRBV28|TRBD1|once
TGTGCCAGCAGGGGACAGGGGGCAAGCAATCAGCCCCAGCATTTT
CASRGQGASNQPQHF
>TRBJ1-2|TRBV27|-|once
TGTGCCAGCAGAAAGATCGGGAACTATGGCTACACCTTC
CASRKIGNYGYTF
>TRBJ1-2|TRBV2|TRBD1|-
TGTGCCAGCAGTGAAAGGAGACAGGGCGGTGGCTACACCTTC
CASSERRQGGGYTF
>TRBJ2-7|TRBV7-8|TRBD2|-
TGTGCCAGCACCTACGGGGGGACCTACGAGCAGTACTTC
CASTYGGTYEQYF
>TRBJ2-6|TRBV6-5|-|-
TGTGCCAGCAGTTTAGCTTCTGGGGCCAACGTCCTGACTTTC
CASSLASGANVLTF
>TRBJ1-2|TRBV7-3|-|-
TGTGCCAGCAGCCCTGGTACCGGGTATGGCTACACCTTC
CASSPGTGYGYTF
>TRBJ2-7|TRBV19|TRBD1|-
TGTGCCAGTAATCGACAGGGTACTGGGAAGCAGTACTTC
CASNRQGTGKQYF
>TRBJ2-4|TRBV19|TRBD1|-
TGTGCCAGTAGCCCGACAGGGGCGGTAGCCAAAAACATTCAGTACTTC
CASSPTGAVAKNIQYF